Shown below are 20 T cell receptor beta chains from a single sample sequenced in a study of T-cell reconstitution after alpha-beta-depleted transplantation in children. Library preparation (for TCRbeta) was performed with unique molecular identifiers. TCRdb reprocessed the PCR reads with MiXCR, giving one entry per CDR3 protein. The repertoire holds about half a million distinct CDR3 sequences, with around an eighth as singletons. This specimen was PBMCs from the stem cell graft donor, taken from the stem cell graft. The origin of the receptors is a human donor who donated a stem cell graft to a child with combined immunodeficiency.

The sample holds a few counts of this clonotype. The rearrangement links TRBV10-3 to TRBJ2-3; D not certain. The CDR3 has 12 amino acids. Germline loops: CDR1 ENHRY, CDR2 SYGVKD. The V and J ends lost 8 bases and 4 bases respectively, with 10 bases between them. The CDR3 here is CAIAPLADTQYF. The DNA of the CDR3 is TGTGCCATCGCCCCTTTGGCAGATACGCAGTATTTT.

This clonotype was detected many times. The V gene is TRBV7-9, the J gene TRBJ2-1; 9 nucleotides line up with TRBD2. The V segment lost 4 bases and the J segment 6 bases; nucleotides outside the gene matches: 13. Germline assignment: CDR1 SEHNR and CDR2 FQNEAQ (reference sequence). This CDR3 comprises 17 residues. The chain's CDR3 is CASSSPGLAVPSNEQFF. CDR3 nucleotide sequence: TGTGCCAGCAGCTCGCCGGGACTAGCAGTGCCCTCCAATGAGCAGTTCTTC.

This clonotype has only a few counts. The chain employs TRBV20-1 and TRBJ1-5, with D unresolved. The V end lost 4 bases, the J end lost 0 bases, and 19 bases lay between the germline ends. The CDR3 loop spans 17 amino acids. Germline CDR1 DFQATT, CDR2 SNEGSKA (reference sequence). The DNA for the CDR3 is TGCAGTGCTACCCCAGAACGGGTACAATATAGCAATCAGCCCCAGCATTTT. It yields the protein CSATPERVQYSNQPQHF.

V gene TRBV12-3 or TRBV12-4 combines with J gene TRBJ2-1, with D hard to call. Trimming took 5 bases from V and 8 from J, leaving 22 bases between them. CDR3 size: 16 residues. The CDR3 reads CASSQLTILGVHEQFF. The CDR3 nucleotides read TGTGCCAGCAGTCAACTAACAATTCTAGGAGTCCATGAGCAGTTCTTC.

This clonotype was observed a handful of times. The chain uses TRBV6-2 or TRBV6-3 and TRBJ1-2; 9 nucleotides align to TRBD1. Per germline, CDR1 MNHEY and CDR2 SVGEGT. This CDR3 contains 15 residues. V lost 6 bases and J lost 1; bases outside the gene matches: 6. The CDR3 region is CASSQDRGYNYGYTF. The CDR3 DNA reads TGTGCCAGCAGCCAGGACAGGGGATATAACTATGGCTACACCTTC.

The J gene is TRBJ2-6, the V gene TRBV18, with TRBD1 identical over 9 bases. Germline V lookup: CDR1 KGHSH, CDR2 LQKENI. This CDR3 comprises 16 residues. The J segment lost 2 bases and the V segment lost 7 bases, leaving 6 bases of the junction unmatched. The CDR3 reads CASFLGTGTGANVLTF. The DNA of the CDR3 is TGTGCCAGCTTCCTCGGGACAGGGACTGGGGCCAACGTCCTGACTTTC.

There are many counts of this clonotype. The V and J genes are TRBV12-3 or TRBV12-4 and TRBJ2-6; D gene ambiguous. The CDR3 has 15 residues. The ends were cut back, 3 bases at V and 1 base at J, with 7 bases in the middle. The CDR3 is CASSFHGSGANVLTF. The CDR3 DNA reads as TGTGCCAGCAGTTTTCACGGTTCTGGGGCCAACGTCCTGACTTTC.

This clonotype was detected many times. The rearrangement links TRBV29-1 to TRBJ2-2, with D perhaps matching TRBD1 (6 bases). The CDR3 is 15 amino acids. V gave up 6 bases and J gave up 0 bases, with 14 bases separating them. Per germline, CDR1 SQVTM and CDR2 ANQGSEA. CDR3 sequence: CSVGGAGSNTGELFF. The CDR3 nucleotides read TGCAGCGTAGGGGGTGCGGGTTCGAACACCGGGGAGCTGTTTTTT.

The J gene is TRBJ2-3, the V gene TRBV12-3 or TRBV12-4; the D gene is possibly TRBD1 (6 bases). The CDR3 is made up of 13 amino acids. The CDR3: CVSGLGATDTQYF. The DNA for the CDR3 is TGTGTCAGTGGTTTGGGGGCCACAGATACGCAGTATTTT.

The sample holds many counts of this clonotype. V usage is TRBV10-3 and J usage is TRBJ2-3, with 10 bases that match TRBD2. Germline lookup yields CDR1 ENHRY and CDR2 SYGVKD. V trimming: 6 bases; J trimming: 6 bases; junction bases outside the gene matches: 12. This CDR3 comprises 16 residues. CDR3 sequence reads: CAISLTSGLPLDTQYF. CDR3 DNA sequence: TGTGCCATCAGCCTGACTAGCGGGCTGCCCCTGGATACGCAGTATTTT.

J is TRBJ2-3 and V is TRBV12-3 or TRBV12-4; D is perhaps TRBD2 (6 bases). With 4 bases removed from V and 1 base from J, the gap between germline ends came to 12 bases. The CDR3 contains 15 residues. CDR3 sequence reads: CASSWLASGTDTQYF. The CDR3 bases are TGTGCCAGCAGTTGGTTGGCTAGCGGCACAGATACGCAGTATTTT.

This sequence joins TRBV10-2 and TRBJ1-1, with D hard to call. V was clipped by 4 bases and J by 4 bases, with 7 bases between them. Germline-derived CDR1 and CDR2 are WSHSY and SAAADI. This CDR3 region has 12 residues. CDR3 region: CASSVEGTEAFF. The DNA for the CDR3 is TGCGCCAGCAGTGTAGAAGGCACTGAAGCTTTCTTT.

Notes on this clonotype: Here the CDR3 omits its conserved ending phenylalanine or tryptophan, so a read error is the likely source. The gene calls are TRBV10-3 and TRBJ2-7; D gene ambiguous. Deletions cut 0 bases from V and 4 bases from J, with 10 bases between. CDR1 and CDR2 from the germline V gene are ENHRY and SYGVKD. The CDR3 runs 14 residues. Here the CDR3 reads CAISESLSWYEQYC. The CDR3 DNA follows: TGTGCCATCAGTGAGTCTTTGAGTTGGTACGAGCAGTACTGC.

DNA of the CDR3: TGCGCCAGCAGCTTGGTCGCCAATGGGGGAAACACCATATATTTT. Translation gives CASSLVANGGNTIYF. The chain is built from TRBV5-1 and TRBJ1-3; the D is unclear. There are 15 residues in the CDR3. Trimming stripped 0 bases from V and 4 bases from J, with 11 bases between. Germline values: CDR1 SGHRS, CDR2 YFSETQ.

The CDR3 sequence is CASSLELTDTQYF. In DNA form, the CDR3 reads TGTGCCAGCAGCTTAGAGTTGACAGATACGCAGTATTTT. The chain links TRBV7-9 to TRBJ2-3, with D uncertain. V was pared by 1 base and J by 3 bases, with 5 bases between. The CDR3 is made up of 13 amino acids. Germline lookup yields CDR1 SEHNR and CDR2 FQNEAQ (reference sequence).

Many counts were recorded for this clonotype. CDR3 sequence reads: CSARIPGLEEQYF. CDR3 nucleotides: TGCAGTGCTAGGATTCCGGGACTAGAAGAGCAGTACTTC. This chain joins TRBV20-1 and TRBJ2-7; 8 bases agree with TRBD2. The trim removed 3 bases at V and 7 bases at J, leaving 8 bases unmatched. The length of the CDR3 is 13 residues. The germline V gene has CDR1 DFQATT and CDR2 SNEGSKA (reference sequence).

The gene calls are TRBV24-1 and TRBJ2-5; D possibly uses TRBD1 or TRBD2 (5 bases each). V lost 4 bases to trimming and J lost 6 bases, with 17 bases between them. Looked up from germline, CDR1 is KGHDR and CDR2 is SFDVKD. The CDR3 covers 15 residues. CDR3 DNA: TGTGCCACCAGTGAGGGGACCTTGGTCTCGAAGACCCAGTACTTC. Translation gives CATSEGTLVSKTQYF.

This clonotype was seen a few times. The chain joins TRBV20-1 to TRBJ2-7; 16 bases are shared with TRBD2. The CDR3 extends over 18 amino acids. Germline-derived CDR1 and CDR2 are DFQATT and SNEGSKA (reference sequence). The V gene end was trimmed by 3 bases and the J gene end by 5 bases; junction bases not matched to a gene: 13. The chain's CDR3 is CSARETPGLAGGRDEQYF. CDR3 coding DNA: TGCAGTGCTAGGGAGACACCGGGACTAGCGGGAGGGCGTGACGAGCAGTACTTC.

This clonotype was seen many times. This chain uses TRBV20-1 with TRBJ2-1; D is possibly TRBD1 or TRBD2 (5 bases each). Looked up from germline, CDR1 is DFQATT and CDR2 is SNEGSKA (reference sequence). This CDR3 is 15 amino acids long. Trimming took 0 bases from V and 0 from J, leaving 9 bases between them. CDR3 amino acids: CSAREWGISYNEQFF. CDR3 DNA: TGCAGTGCTAGAGAATGGGGGATCTCCTACAATGAGCAGTTCTTC.

This clonotype was seen many times. The rearrangement uses TRBV24-1 and TRBJ2-3, with TRBD1 matching over 9 bases. The trim removed 7 bases at V and 5 bases at J, leaving 6 bases unmatched. The CDR3 sequence is 14 residues long. Germline lookup yields CDR1 KGHDR and CDR2 SFDVKD. CDR3 sequence: CATSAGQGLDTQYF. CDR3 DNA: TGTGCCACCAGCGCGGGACAGGGATTAGATACGCAGTATTTT.